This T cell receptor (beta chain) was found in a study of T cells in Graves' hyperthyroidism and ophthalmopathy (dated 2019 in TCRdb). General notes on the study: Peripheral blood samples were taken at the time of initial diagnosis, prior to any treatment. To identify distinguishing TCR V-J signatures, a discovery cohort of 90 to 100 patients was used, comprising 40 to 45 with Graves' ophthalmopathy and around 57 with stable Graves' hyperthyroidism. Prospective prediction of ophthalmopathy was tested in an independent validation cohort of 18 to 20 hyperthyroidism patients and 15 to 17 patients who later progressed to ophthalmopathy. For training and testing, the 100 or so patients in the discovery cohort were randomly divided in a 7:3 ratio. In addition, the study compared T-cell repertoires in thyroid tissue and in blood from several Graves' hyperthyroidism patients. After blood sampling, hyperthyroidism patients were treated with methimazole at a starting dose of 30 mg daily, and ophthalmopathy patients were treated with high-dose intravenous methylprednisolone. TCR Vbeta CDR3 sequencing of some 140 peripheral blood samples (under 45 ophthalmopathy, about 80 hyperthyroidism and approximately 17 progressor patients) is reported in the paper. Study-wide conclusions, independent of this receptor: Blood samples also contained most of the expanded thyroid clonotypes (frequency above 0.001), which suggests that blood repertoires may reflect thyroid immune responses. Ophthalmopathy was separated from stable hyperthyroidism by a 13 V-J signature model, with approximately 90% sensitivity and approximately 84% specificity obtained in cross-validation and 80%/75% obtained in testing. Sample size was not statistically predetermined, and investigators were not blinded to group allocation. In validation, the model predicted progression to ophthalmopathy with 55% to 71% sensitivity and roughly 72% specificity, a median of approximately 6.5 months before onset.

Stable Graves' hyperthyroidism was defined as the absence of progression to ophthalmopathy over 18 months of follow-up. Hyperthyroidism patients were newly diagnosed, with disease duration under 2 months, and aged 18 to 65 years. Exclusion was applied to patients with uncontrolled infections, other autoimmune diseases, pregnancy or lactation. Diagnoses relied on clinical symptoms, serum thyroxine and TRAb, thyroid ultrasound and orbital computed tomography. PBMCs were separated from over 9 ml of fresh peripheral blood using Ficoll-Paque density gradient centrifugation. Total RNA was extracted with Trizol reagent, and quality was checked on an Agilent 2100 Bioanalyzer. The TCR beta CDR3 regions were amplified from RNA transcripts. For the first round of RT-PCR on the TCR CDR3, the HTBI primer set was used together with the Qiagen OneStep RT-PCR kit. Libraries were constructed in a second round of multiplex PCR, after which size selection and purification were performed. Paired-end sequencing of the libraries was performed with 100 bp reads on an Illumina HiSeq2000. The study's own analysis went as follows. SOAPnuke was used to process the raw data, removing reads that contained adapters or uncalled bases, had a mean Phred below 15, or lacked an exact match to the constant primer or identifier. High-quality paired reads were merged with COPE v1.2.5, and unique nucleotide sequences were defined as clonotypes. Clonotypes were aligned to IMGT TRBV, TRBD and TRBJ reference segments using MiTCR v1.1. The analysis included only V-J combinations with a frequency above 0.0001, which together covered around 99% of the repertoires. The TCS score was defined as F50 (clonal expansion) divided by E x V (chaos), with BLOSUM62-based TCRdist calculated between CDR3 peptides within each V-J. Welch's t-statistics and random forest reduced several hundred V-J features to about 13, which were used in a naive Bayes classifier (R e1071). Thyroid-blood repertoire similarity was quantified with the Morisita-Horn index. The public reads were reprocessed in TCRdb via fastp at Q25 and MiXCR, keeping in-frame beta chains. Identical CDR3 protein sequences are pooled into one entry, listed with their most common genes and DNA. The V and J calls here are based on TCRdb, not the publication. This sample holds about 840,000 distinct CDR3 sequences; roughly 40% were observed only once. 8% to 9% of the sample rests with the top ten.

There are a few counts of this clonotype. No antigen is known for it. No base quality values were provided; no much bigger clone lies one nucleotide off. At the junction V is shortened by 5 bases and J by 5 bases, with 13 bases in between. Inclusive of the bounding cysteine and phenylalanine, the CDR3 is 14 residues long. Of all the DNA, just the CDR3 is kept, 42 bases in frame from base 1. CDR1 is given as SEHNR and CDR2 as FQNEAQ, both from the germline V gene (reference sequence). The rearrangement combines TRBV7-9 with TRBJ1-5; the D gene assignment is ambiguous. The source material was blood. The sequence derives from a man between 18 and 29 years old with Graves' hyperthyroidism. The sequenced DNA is TGTGCCAGCAGCCCATCGGCCGGGGATCAGCCCCAGCATTTT. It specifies CASSPSAGDQPQHF.